The rows below give T cell receptor beta chains drawn from one sample of a study of cytomegalovirus exposure and HLA in healthy donors. TCRdb's copy holds only in-frame clones and misses some; the assay was immunoSEQ multiplex PCR. There are some 200,000 clones in the sample; roughly four fifths occur only once, and 0.098% lies in the top ten. The sequencing input was PBMCs. The receptors stem from a boy between 2 and 10 years old in good health and CMV-seronegative. Each CDR3 is given with its conserved first and last residue. Fields, in order: J gene, D gene, V gene, clone size, CDR3 protein, CDR3 DNA. A D gene is named only where the DNA matches it firmly. Rows may omit the clone size; those that give it use once, few, many or a size class.

J gene: TRBJ2-1
D gene: -
V gene: TRBV7-9
clone size: -
CDR3 protein: CASSLSGPYNEQFF
CDR3 DNA: TGTGCCAGCAGCTTAAGCGGGCCCTACAATGAGCAGTTCTTC

J gene: TRBJ1-4
D gene: -
V gene: TRBV19
clone size: -
CDR3 protein: CASSWESLDEKLFF
CDR3 DNA: TGTGCCAGTAGTTGGGAGAGCCTAGATGAAAAACTGTTTTTT

J gene: TRBJ2-1
D gene: TRBD2
V gene: TRBV10-3
clone size: -
CDR3 protein: CAIRENPGLASEQFF
CDR3 DNA: TGTGCCATCAGAGAAAATCCGGGACTAGCTTCCGAGCAGTTCTTC

J gene: TRBJ1-5
D gene: -
V gene: TRBV28
clone size: -
CDR3 protein: CASSFLVRPQHF
CDR3 DNA: TGTGCCAGCAGTTTCCTGGTGCGGCCCCAGCATTTT

J gene: TRBJ2-6
D gene: -
V gene: TRBV5-4
clone size: -
CDR3 protein: CASSSEGSGANVLTF
CDR3 DNA: TGTGCCAGCAGCTCGGAGGGATCTGGGGCCAACGTCCTGACTTTC

J gene: TRBJ2-3
D gene: TRBD2
V gene: TRBV2
clone size: -
CDR3 protein: CASRPGLGTSTDTQYF
CDR3 DNA: TGTGCCAGCAGGCCGGGACTAGGGACTAGCACAGATACGCAGTATTTT

J gene: TRBJ2-7
D gene: -
V gene: TRBV19
clone size: -
CDR3 protein: CASGPGDPFYEQYF
CDR3 DNA: TGTGCCAGCGGGCCGGGAGACCCCTTCTACGAGCAGTACTTC

J gene: TRBJ2-7
D gene: TRBD2
V gene: TRBV4-2
clone size: -
CDR3 protein: CASSQDGGGMGPVGSYEQYF
CDR3 DNA: TGTGCCAGCAGCCAAGATGGGGGGGGGATGGGGCCGGTAGGTTCCTACGAGCAGTACTTC

J gene: TRBJ2-3
D gene: -
V gene: TRBV2
clone size: -
CDR3 protein: CASSGGWGGADTQYF
CDR3 DNA: TGTGCCAGCAGTGGAGGGTGGGGTGGCGCAGATACGCAGTATTTT

J gene: TRBJ2-5
D gene: TRBD1
V gene: TRBV4-1
clone size: -
CDR3 protein: CASSPRTGSSETQYF
CDR3 DNA: TGCGCCAGCAGCCCGAGGACAGGGTCGTCAGAGACCCAGTACTTC

J gene: TRBJ1-6
D gene: -
V gene: TRBV2
clone size: -
CDR3 protein: CASSVWQGGNSPLHF
CDR3 DNA: TGTGCCAGCAGTGTCTGGCAGGGAGGCAATTCACCCCTCCACTTT

J gene: TRBJ2-1
D gene: -
V gene: TRBV5-3
clone size: few
CDR3 protein: CARSRCRDSNNEQFF
CDR3 DNA: TGTGCCAGAAGCCGATGCCGGGACTCCAACAATGAGCAGTTCTTC

J gene: TRBJ1-2
D gene: TRBD1
V gene: TRBV5-1
clone size: -
CDR3 protein: CASRISGTGAYGYTF
CDR3 DNA: TGCGCCAGCAGAATATCCGGGACAGGGGCTTATGGCTACACCTTC

J gene: TRBJ2-5
D gene: -
V gene: TRBV7-2
clone size: -
CDR3 protein: CASSLVGWVQETQYF
CDR3 DNA: TGTGCCAGCAGCTTAGTCGGGTGGGTTCAAGAGACCCAGTACTTC

J gene: TRBJ1-2
D gene: -
V gene: TRBV5-4
clone size: once
CDR3 protein: CASSLGQNGYTF
CDR3 DNA: TGTGCCAGCAGCTTGGGTCAAAATGGCTACACCTTC

J gene: TRBJ1-6
D gene: TRBD1
V gene: TRBV4-3
clone size: -
CDR3 protein: CASSQVGGGGDNSPLHF
CDR3 DNA: TGCGCCAGCAGCCAAGTAGGGGGCGGCGGGGATAATTCACCCCTCCACTTT

J gene: TRBJ1-2
D gene: -
V gene: TRBV10-3
clone size: -
CDR3 protein: CAISESRSNYGYTF
CDR3 DNA: TGTGCCATCAGTGAGTCGAGGAGTAACTATGGCTACACCTTC

J gene: TRBJ2-1
D gene: TRBD2
V gene: TRBV18
clone size: -
CDR3 protein: CASSPPRRGGHNEQFF
CDR3 DNA: TGTGCCAGCTCACCACCGCGGCGGGGGGGCCATAATGAGCAGTTCTTC

J gene: TRBJ1-6
D gene: -
V gene: TRBV4-1
clone size: -
CDR3 protein: CASSQDNSYNSPLHF
CDR3 DNA: TGCGCCAGCAGCCAAGATAACTCCTATAATTCACCCCTCCACTTT

J gene: TRBJ2-4
D gene: TRBD2
V gene: TRBV7-9
clone size: -
CDR3 protein: CASSPTGGEGNIQYF
CDR3 DNA: TGTGCCAGCAGCCCCACGGGGGGGGAGGGAAACATTCAGTACTTC

J gene: TRBJ1-5
D gene: TRBD1
V gene: TRBV6-1
clone size: once
CDR3 protein: CASSKNRGSNQPQHF
CDR3 DNA: TGTGCCAGCAGCAAAAACAGGGGAAGCAATCAGCCCCAGCATTTT

J gene: TRBJ1-1
D gene: -
V gene: TRBV6-5
clone size: once
CDR3 protein: CASSSSDRGEAFF
CDR3 DNA: -

J gene: TRBJ1-2
D gene: TRBD1
V gene: TRBV7-2
clone size: -
CDR3 protein: CASSRGQGIYGYTF
CDR3 DNA: TGTGCCAGCAGCCGGGGACAGGGGATTTATGGCTACACCTTC

J gene: TRBJ1-1
D gene: -
V gene: TRBV6-1
clone size: -
CDR3 protein: CASSSNGGVNTEAFF
CDR3 DNA: TGTGCCAGCAGTTCGAATGGGGGGGTTAACACTGAAGCTTTCTTT

J gene: TRBJ1-5
D gene: -
V gene: TRBV18
clone size: -
CDR3 protein: CASSEARTFNQPQHF
CDR3 DNA: TGTGCCAGCTCGGAGGCCAGAACGTTCAATCAGCCCCAGCATTTT

J gene: TRBJ1-2
D gene: TRBD1
V gene: TRBV7-3
clone size: -
CDR3 protein: CASSSGTGTGYTF
CDR3 DNA: TGTGCCAGCAGCTCTGGGACAGGGACCGGCTACACCTTC

J gene: TRBJ2-3
D gene: TRBD2
V gene: TRBV19
clone size: -
CDR3 protein: CASSPSGGAGDTQYF
CDR3 DNA: TGTGCCAGTAGTCCGAGCGGGGGGGCGGGAGATACGCAGTATTTT

J gene: TRBJ2-7
D gene: TRBD2
V gene: TRBV11-2
clone size: -
CDR3 protein: CASSLEIGRGSTYEQYF
CDR3 DNA: TGTGCCAGCAGCTTAGAAATAGGGCGGGGGTCAACCTACGAGCAGTACTTC

J gene: TRBJ2-7
D gene: TRBD2
V gene: TRBV7-8
clone size: few
CDR3 protein: CASSWGGTGRVASEQYF
CDR3 DNA: TGTGCCAGCAGCTGGGGGGGAACAGGCAGGGTAGCATCCGAGCAGTACTTC

J gene: TRBJ2-1
D gene: -
V gene: TRBV9
clone size: -
CDR3 protein: CASSPPRGAHNEQFF
CDR3 DNA: TGTGCCAGCAGCCCACCCAGGGGGGCCCACAATGAGCAGTTCTTC

J gene: TRBJ2-7
D gene: TRBD2
V gene: TRBV4-1
clone size: -
CDR3 protein: CASSPRTSLPHEQYF
CDR3 DNA: TGCGCCAGCAGCCCAAGGACTAGCCTCCCCCACGAGCAGTACTTC

J gene: TRBJ1-2
D gene: TRBD1
V gene: TRBV29-1
clone size: -
CDR3 protein: CSVWTGSIEYGYTF
CDR3 DNA: TGCAGCGTTTGGACAGGCAGTATTGAGTATGGCTACACCTTC

J gene: TRBJ2-2
D gene: TRBD2
V gene: TRBV6-6
clone size: -
CDR3 protein: CASSYRRGGRELFF
CDR3 DNA: TGTGCCAGCAGTTACCGGCGGGGGGGCCGGGAGCTGTTTTTT